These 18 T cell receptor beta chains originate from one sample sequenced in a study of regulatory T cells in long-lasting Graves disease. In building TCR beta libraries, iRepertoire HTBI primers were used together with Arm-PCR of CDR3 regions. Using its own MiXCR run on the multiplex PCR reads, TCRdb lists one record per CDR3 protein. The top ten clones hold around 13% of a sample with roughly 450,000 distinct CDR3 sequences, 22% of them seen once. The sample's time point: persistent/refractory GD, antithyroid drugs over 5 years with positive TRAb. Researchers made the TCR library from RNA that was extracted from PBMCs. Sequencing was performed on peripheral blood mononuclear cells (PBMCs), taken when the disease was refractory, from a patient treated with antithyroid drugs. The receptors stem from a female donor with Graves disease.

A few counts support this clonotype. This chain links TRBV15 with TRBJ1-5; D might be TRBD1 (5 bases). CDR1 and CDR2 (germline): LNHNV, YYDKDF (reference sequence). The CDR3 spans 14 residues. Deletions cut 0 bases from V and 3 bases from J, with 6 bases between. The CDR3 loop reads CATSREGDNQPQHF. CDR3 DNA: TGTGCCACCAGCAGAGAAGGGGACAATCAGCCCCAGCATTTT.

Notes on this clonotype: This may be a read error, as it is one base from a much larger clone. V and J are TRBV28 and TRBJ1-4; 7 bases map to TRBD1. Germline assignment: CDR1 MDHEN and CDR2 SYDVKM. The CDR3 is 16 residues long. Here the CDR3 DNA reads TGTGCCAGCAGTTTTTCTCCCGGGACAGCTAATGAAAAACTGCTTTTT. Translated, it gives CASSFSPGTANEKLLF.

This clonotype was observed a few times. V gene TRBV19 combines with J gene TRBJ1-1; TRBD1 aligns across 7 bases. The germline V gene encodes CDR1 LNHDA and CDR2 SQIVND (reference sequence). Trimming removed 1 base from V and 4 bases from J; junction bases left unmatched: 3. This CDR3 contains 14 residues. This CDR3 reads CASSIVGQSTEAFF. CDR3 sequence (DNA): TGTGCCAGTAGTATAGTGGGACAGAGCACTGAAGCTTTCTTT.

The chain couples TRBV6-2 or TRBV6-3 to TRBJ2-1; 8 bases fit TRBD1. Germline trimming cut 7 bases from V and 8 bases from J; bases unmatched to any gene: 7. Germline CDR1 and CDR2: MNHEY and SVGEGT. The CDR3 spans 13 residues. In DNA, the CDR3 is TGTGCCAGCACCCTGGACAGGGACTATGAGCAGTTCTTC. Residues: CASTLDRDYEQFF.

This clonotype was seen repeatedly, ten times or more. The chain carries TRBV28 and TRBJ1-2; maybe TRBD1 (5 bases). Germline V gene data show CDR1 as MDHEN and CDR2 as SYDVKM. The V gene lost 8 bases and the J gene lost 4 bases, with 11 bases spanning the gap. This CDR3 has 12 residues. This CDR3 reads CASRGRRYGYTF. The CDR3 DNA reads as TGTGCCAGCCGGGGACGCCGCTATGGCTACACCTTC.

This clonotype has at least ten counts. CDR3: CASSLMSRATDYGYTF. Written as DNA, the CDR3 is TGTGCCAGCAGCTTAATGTCCCGGGCGACAGACTATGGCTACACCTTC. V gene TRBV7-8 combines with J gene TRBJ1-2, with D possibly being TRBD1 (5 bases). The CDR3 sequence is 16 residues long. Looked up from germline, CDR1 is SGHVS and CDR2 is FQNEAQ. Trimming pared 2 bases from V and 3 bases from J, leaving 16 bases between.

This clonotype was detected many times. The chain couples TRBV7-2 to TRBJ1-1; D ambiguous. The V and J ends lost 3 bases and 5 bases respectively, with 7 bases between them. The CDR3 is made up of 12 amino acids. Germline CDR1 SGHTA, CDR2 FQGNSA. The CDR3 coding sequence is TGTGCCAGCAGCTTCCTTGCAACTGAAGCTTTCTTT. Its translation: CASSFLATEAFF.

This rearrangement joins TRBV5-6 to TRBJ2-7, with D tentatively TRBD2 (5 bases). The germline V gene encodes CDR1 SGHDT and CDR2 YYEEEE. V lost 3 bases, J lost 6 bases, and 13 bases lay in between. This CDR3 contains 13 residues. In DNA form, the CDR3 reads TGTGCCAGCAGCTCCCGTTTTGCGGGCGAGCAGTACTTC. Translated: CASSSRFAGEQYF.

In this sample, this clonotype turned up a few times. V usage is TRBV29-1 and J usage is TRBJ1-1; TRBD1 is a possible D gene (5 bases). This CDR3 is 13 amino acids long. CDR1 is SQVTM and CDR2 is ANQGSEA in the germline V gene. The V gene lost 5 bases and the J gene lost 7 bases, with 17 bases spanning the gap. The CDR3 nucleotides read TGCAGCGTTCGGGGGTTGGGGCCTAATGAAGCTTTCTTT. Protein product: CSVRGLGPNEAFF. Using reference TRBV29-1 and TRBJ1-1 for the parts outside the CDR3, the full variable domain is SAVISQKPSRDICQRGTSLTIQCQVDSQVTMMFWYRQQPGQSLTLIATANQGSEATYESGFVIDKFPISRPNLTFSTLTVSNMSPEDSSIYLCSVRGLGPNEAFFGQGTRLTVV.

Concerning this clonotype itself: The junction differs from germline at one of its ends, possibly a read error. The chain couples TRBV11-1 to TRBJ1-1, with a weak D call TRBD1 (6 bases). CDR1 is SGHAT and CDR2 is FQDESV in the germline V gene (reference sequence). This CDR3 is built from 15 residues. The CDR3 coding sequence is TGCGCCAGCAGCCAAGGAGGAACAGGGAGCACTGAAGCTTTCTTT. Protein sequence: CASSQGGTGSTEAFF. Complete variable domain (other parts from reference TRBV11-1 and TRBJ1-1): EAEVAQSPRYKITEKSQAVAFWCDPISGHATLYWYRQILGQGPELLVQFQDESVVDDSQLPKDRFSAERLKGVDSTLKIQPAELGDSAMYLCASSQGGTGSTEAFFGQGTRLTVV.

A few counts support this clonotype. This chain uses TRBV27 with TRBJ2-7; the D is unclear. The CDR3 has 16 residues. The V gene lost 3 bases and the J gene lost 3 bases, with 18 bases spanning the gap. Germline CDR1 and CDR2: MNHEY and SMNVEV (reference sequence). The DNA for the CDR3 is TGTGCCAGCAGTTTTAGGGTGACCGACCTTGACTACGAGCAGTACTTC. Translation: CASSFRVTDLDYEQYF.

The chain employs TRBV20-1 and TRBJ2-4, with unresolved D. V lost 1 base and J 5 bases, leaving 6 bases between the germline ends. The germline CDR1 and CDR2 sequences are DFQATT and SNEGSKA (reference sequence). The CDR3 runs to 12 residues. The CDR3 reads CSARVQENIQYF. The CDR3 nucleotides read TGCAGTGCTAGAGTGCAGGAAAACATTCAGTACTTC.

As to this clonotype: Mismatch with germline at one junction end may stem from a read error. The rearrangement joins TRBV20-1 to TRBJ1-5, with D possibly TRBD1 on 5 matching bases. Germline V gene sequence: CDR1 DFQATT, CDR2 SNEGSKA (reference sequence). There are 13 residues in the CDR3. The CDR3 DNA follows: TGCAGTTCTAGGGGAGATAGCAATCAGCCCCAGCATTTT. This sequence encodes CSSRGDSNQPQHF.

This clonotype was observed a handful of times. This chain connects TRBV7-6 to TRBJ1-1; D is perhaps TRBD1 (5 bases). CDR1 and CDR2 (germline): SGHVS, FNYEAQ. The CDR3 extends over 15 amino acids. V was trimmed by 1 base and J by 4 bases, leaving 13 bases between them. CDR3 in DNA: TGTGCCAGCAGCTTAGGGGGGGGAGGTAGCACTGAAGCTTTCTTT. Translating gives CASSLGGGGSTEAFF.

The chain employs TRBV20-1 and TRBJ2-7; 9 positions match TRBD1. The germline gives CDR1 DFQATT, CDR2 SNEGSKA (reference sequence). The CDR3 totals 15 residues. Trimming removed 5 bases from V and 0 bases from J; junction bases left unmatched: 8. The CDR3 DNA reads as TGCAGTGCTCGAGCTGAACAGGGGGCCTCCTACGAGCAGTACTTC. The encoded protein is CSARAEQGASYEQYF.

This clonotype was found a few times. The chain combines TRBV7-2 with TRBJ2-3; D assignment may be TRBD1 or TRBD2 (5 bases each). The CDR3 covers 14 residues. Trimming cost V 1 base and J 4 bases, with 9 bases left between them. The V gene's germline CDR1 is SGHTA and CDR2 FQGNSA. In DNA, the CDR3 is TGTGCCAGCAGCTTAGGAGGGGAAGCAGATACGCAGTATTTT. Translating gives CASSLGGEADTQYF.

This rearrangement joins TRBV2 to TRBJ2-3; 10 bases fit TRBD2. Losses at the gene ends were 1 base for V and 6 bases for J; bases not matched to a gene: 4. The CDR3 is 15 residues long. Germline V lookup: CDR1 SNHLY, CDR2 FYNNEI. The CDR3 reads CASSEVLAGADTQYF. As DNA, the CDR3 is TGTGCCAGCAGTGAAGTGCTAGCGGGAGCGGATACGCAGTATTTT.

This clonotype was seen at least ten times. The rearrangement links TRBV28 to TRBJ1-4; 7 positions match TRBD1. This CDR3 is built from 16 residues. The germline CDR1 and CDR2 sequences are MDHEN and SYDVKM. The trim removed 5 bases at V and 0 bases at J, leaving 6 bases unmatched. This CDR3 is CASSPRGTATNEKLFF. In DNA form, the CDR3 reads TGTGCCAGCAGTCCTAGGGGGACAGCAACTAATGAAAAACTGTTTTTT. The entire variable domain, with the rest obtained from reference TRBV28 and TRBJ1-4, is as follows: DVKVTQSSRYLVKRTGEKVFLECVQDMDHENMFWYRQDPGLGLRLIYFSYDVKMKEKGDIPEGYSVSREKKERFSLILESASTNQTSMYLCASSPRGTATNEKLFFGSGTQLSVL.